This T cell receptor (beta chain) was sequenced during a study of technical replicates of blood from a few donors. CDR3 length: 15 residues. Trimming removed 7 bases from V and 1 base from J, with 13 bases in between. Germline assignment: CDR1 MNHNS and CDR2 SASEGT. Libraries were prepared by immunoSEQ multiplex PCR; TCRdb keeps only in-frame clonotypes and omits some of them. The sample has 90,000 to 100,000 clones; about 95% are singletons. The sequenced sample was T cells isolated from PBMCs. V gene TRBV6-1 combines with J gene TRBJ2-2; D is uncertain. The sequence came from a human donor in good health. This chain's CDR3 is CASIDMRRNTGELFF. DNA for the CDR3: TGTGCCAGCATTGATATGAGGAGGAACACCGGGGAGCTGTTTTTT.